These 8 T cell receptor beta chains share one sample of origin, sequenced in a study of post-analysis software for immune sequencing data. Presence of unique molecular identifiers characterized the TCR beta cDNA libraries. TCRdb recomputed calls from the PCR reads with MiXCR, one row per CDR3 protein. The sample comprises more than 350,000 distinct CDR3 sequences, approximately 39% of which are singletons, and about 7.6% rests with the top ten. Their target antigens are unknown. Findings and caveats of the study: Patients used roughly five TRBV segments, including TRBV5-6, TRBV5-1 and TRBV20-1, more often than controls.

The sequenced sample was blood. The source of these receptors is a girl aged 2-9 years with multiple sclerosis.

This clonotype showed up just a few times. CDR3 DNA: TGTGCTAGTGGGCCTAGAGAGGGGGCCTACAATGAGCAGTACTTC. Translated: CASGPREGAYNEQYF. This rearrangement joins TRBV12-5 to TRBJ2-1, with 7 bases aligning to TRBD1. The DNA end is more similar to TRBJ2-7, so the J call may be wrong. This CDR3 is 15 amino acids long. Germline lookup yields CDR1 LGHNT and CDR2 FRNRAP.

The chain carries TRBV6-5 and TRBJ2-6, with D possibly TRBD1 on 6 matching bases. Trimming stripped 0 bases from V and 2 bases from J, with 14 bases between. The CDR3 totals 18 residues. Germline-derived CDR1 and CDR2 are MNHEY and SVGAGI. The CDR3 DNA reads TGTGCCAGCAGTTACTCGAAACTGGGGGCGGCTGGGGCCAACGTCCTGACTTTC. Translation: CASSYSKLGAAGANVLTF.

The CDR3 DNA reads TGTGCCAGCAGGGGACCTCTAGCGGAGGGGGAGACCCAGTACTTC. This codes for CASRGPLAEGETQYF. The chain uses TRBV6-6 and TRBJ2-5; the match to TRBD2 covers 7 bases. Germline-derived CDR1 and CDR2 are MNHNY and SVGAGI (reference sequence). V lost 6 bases and J lost 5; bases outside the gene matches: 12. The CDR3 runs 15 residues.

V and J are TRBV15 and TRBJ2-1, with D possibly being TRBD1 or TRBD2 (5 bases each). The CDR3 is made up of 16 amino acids. Germline assignment: CDR1 LNHNV and CDR2 YYDKDF (reference sequence). V lost 3 bases and J 2 bases, leaving 14 bases between the germline ends. CDR3 DNA sequence: TGTGCCACCAGCAGGATCCCGGGGACGGCCTACAATGAGCAGTTCTTC. Protein product: CATSRIPGTAYNEQFF.

This clonotype has more than one count but fewer than ten. At one end the junction does not follow the germline gene, possibly because of a read error. The rearrangement joins TRBV7-7 to TRBJ2-1; TRBD1 aligns across 9 bases. This CDR3 is 15 amino acids long. Per the germline V gene, CDR1 is SSHAT and CDR2 is FNYEAQ (reference sequence). For the CDR3, the DNA is TGTGCTAGCAGCTTGTACAGGGGGCAGAGCAATGAGCAGTTCTTC. Translating it yields CASSLYRGQSNEQFF.

This clonotype has a handful of counts. J is TRBJ2-7 and V is TRBV7-3; 7 bases align to TRBD2. CDR1 SGHTA and CDR2 FQGTGA come from the germline V gene. CDR3 length: 14 amino acids. With 0 bases clipped from V and 6 bases from J, the junction kept 5 bases outside the gene matches. CDR3 coding DNA: TGTGCCAGCAGCTTAACCCAGGGAGGGCCCGAGCAGTACTTC. It is translated as CASSLTQGGPEQYF.

This clonotype appeared a few times. The J gene is TRBJ2-7, the V gene TRBV15; D perhaps matches TRBD1 (8 bases). Germline V gene sequence: CDR1 LNHNV, CDR2 YYDKDF (reference sequence). V was pared by 1 base and J by 5 bases, with 21 bases between. The CDR3 sequence is 17 residues long. The CDR3 bases are TGTGCCACCAGCAGAGCCTTGGGGGGGACAGGTGTCCACGAGCAGTACTTC. Protein product: CATSRALGGTGVHEQYF.

The rearrangement joins TRBV14 to TRBJ2-1; no firm D call. Germline assignment: CDR1 SGHDN and CDR2 FVKESK. V was trimmed by 0 bases and J by 0 bases, leaving 9 bases between them. The CDR3 length is 16 residues. As DNA, the CDR3 is TGTGCCAGCAGCCAAGATCCCGTTAGCTCCTACAATGAGCAGTTCTTC. Encoded protein: CASSQDPVSSYNEQFF. The complete variable domain, with remaining parts taken from reference TRBV14 and TRBJ2-1, reads EAGVTQFPSHSVIEKGQTVTLRCDPISGHDNLYWYRRVMGKEIKFLLHFVKESKQDESGMPNNRFLAERTGGTYSTLKVQPAELEDSGVYFCASSQDPVSSYNEQFFGPGTRLTVL.